This TCR beta chain was recovered during a study of CD8 T cells in ankylosing spondylitis. Overall study findings and caveats: In synovial fluid and blood from reactive arthritis, some motif variants were previously reported. There was a TCR beta motif, made of eight highly homologous variants, that appeared characteristic of ankylosing spondylitis blood. Those disease-linked clones were CD8+; they were also relatively rare in peripheral blood. The authors reported significant enrichment of disease-linked clones in matched ankylosing spondylitis synovial fluid.

This clonotype showed up many times. Its target is unknown. For TCR beta, libraries came from quantitative 5'-RACE with molecular barcodes. MiXCR, run by TCRdb on the 5' RACE reads, gives a single entry per CDR3 protein. This sample yields around 490,000 distinct CDR3 sequences, of which over 4% are seen a single time; under 4.5% belongs to the top ten. Deletions cut 4 bases from V and 2 bases from J, with 5 bases between. CDR1 is SQVTM and CDR2 is ANQGSEA in the germline V gene. The CDR3 loop spans 11 amino acids. The sequenced material came from blood, either unsorted or a sorted T cell fraction (not recorded which). The receptor comes from a male donor with ankylosing spondylitis. This chain connects TRBV29-1 to TRBJ2-5; no clear D gene. The CDR3 spells CSVGEQETQYF. Written as DNA, the CDR3 is TGCAGCGTTGGGGAACAAGAGACCCAGTACTTC. Full variable domain (outside the CDR3, taken from reference TRBV29-1 and TRBJ2-5): SAVISQKPSRDICQRGTSLTIQCQVDSQVTMMFWYRQQPGQSLTLIATANQGSEATYESGFVIDKFPISRPNLTFSTLTVSNMSPEDSSIYLCSVGEQETQYFGPGTRLLVL.